This T cell receptor (beta chain) was sequenced during a study of blood T cell repertoires in COVID-19. As for the study in general: Spain, Italy and the United States supplied samples that represented acute and convalescent COVID-19. PBMCs, B-cell-depleted T cells, or T cells were the source of the cDNA or gDNA that made up the material.

As processed by the authors: Scientists estimated how many nucleated cells there were by amplifying reference gene primers. The data were produced by immunoSEQ multiplex PCR, yet TCRdb's version contains in-frame clones alone and is incomplete. The V and J calls and clone size were taken over from that table, and D and trimming were inferred from the DNA. The sample has 150,000 to 160,000 clones; 83% are singletons. This CDR3 has 13 amino acids. The germline V gene has CDR1 SGHDN and CDR2 FVKESK. Trimming left V 5 bases short and J 5 bases short, with 12 bases between. The sequencing sample was made of peripheral blood. V is TRBV14 and J is TRBJ1-2; TRBD1 is a possible D gene (6 bases). The TCR sequence derives from a woman aged 55-69 years with COVID-19, enrolled during active disease. Written as DNA, the CDR3 is TGTGCCAGCAGCGGGACAAGGCGGTATGGCTACACCTTC. It encodes CASSGTRRYGYTF. The variable domain in full, with the rest retrieved from reference TRBV14 and TRBJ1-2, is EAGVTQFPSHSVIEKGQTVTLRCDPISGHDNLYWYRRVMGKEIKFLLHFVKESKQDESGMPNNRFLAERTGGTYSTLKVQPAELEDSGVYFCASSGTRRYGYTFGSGTRLTVV.